This TCR beta chain derives from a study of T-cell memory formation after mild COVID-19. Whole-study findings and limits: Of the contracting clones, CD4+ ones lay mainly in CM and EM, and CD8+ ones in EMRA. The study detected some responding clones in pre-infection memory, suggesting cross-reactive memory joined. From day 15 to 85, contracting clones were balanced between CD4 and CD8, whereas later expanders leaned toward CD4+.

Barcoded TCR alpha and TCR beta cDNA libraries with UMIs came from 5'RACE using constant-segment primers. One entry per CDR3 protein results from TCRdb running MiXCR on the 5' RACE reads. This repertoire shows some 490,000 distinct CDR3 sequences, about 20% found once; its top ten account for 12%. As regards this clonotype: Its antigen is still unknown.

After removal of 3 bases from V and 4 bases from J, the junction contained 9 bases not matched to a gene. CDR3 length: 16 residues. The chain combines TRBV12-3 or TRBV12-4 with TRBJ2-3, with 8 nucleotides matching TRBD2. The receptor was isolated from an adult woman who had mild COVID-19 (a few samples of this study predate the infection). Cell type and time point are not known. Sequences were obtained from PBMCs or a T cell subset sorted from them (not recorded which). The CDR3 here is CASSFRREAWADTQYF. The CDR3 region has the DNA TGTGCCAGCAGTTTCCGGCGGGAGGCGTGGGCAGATACGCAGTATTTT.